This record covers a single TCR beta chain. Its antigen remains unidentified. Pooled together were second doses at about 4 or about 12 weeks. The sample originates from a study of T cell responses to AZD1222 COVID-19 vaccine. The data were produced by immunoSEQ multiplex PCR, yet TCRdb's version contains in-frame clones alone and is incomplete. Of some 130,000 clones in the sample, 90% to 95% are singletons; the top ten hold roughly 7%. Trimming took 3 bases from V and 2 from J; bases not matched to a gene: 7. In germline, CDR1 is LGHNA, CDR2 YSLEER. The CDR3 has 18 residues. General observations from the study: Researchers report vaccine-associated CD4 TCRs spanning spike, with dominance at 160-218 and 743-854. Clonal diversity was possibly underestimated, and the donors were mostly white British, with more females. Only a handful of AZD1222 recipients tested seropositive at baseline.

The material was peripheral blood, obtained 28 days after the second AZD1222 dose. This chain uses TRBV4-3 with TRBJ2-1, with TRBD2 identical over 13 bases. The receptor's source is an adult who received the AZD1222 COVID-19 vaccine. CDR3 in DNA: TGCGCCAGCAGCCAGCCCTTAACTAGCGGGGGGGCCTACAATGAGCAGTTCTTC. Its translation is CASSQPLTSGGAYNEQFF.